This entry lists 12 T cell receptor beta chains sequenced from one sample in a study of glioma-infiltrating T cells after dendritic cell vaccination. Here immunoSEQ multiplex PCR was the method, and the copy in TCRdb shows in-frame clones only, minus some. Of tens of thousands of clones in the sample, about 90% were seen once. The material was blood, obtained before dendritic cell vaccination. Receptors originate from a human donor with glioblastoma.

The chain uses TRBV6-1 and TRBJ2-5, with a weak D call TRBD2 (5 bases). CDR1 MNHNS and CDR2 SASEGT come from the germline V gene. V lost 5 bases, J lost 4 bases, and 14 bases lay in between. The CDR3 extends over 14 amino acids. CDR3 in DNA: TGTGCCAGCAGTTGGGAGCGTTGGGGAGAGACCCAGTACTTC. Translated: CASSWERWGETQYF.

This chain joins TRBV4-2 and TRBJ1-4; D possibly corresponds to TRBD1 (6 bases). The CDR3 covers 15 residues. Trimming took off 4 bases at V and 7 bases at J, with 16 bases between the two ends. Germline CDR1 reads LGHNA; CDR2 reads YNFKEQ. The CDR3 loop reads CASSLSQGNREKLFF. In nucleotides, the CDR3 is TGTGCCAGCAGCCTAAGTCAGGGGAATCGTGAAAAACTGTTTTTT.

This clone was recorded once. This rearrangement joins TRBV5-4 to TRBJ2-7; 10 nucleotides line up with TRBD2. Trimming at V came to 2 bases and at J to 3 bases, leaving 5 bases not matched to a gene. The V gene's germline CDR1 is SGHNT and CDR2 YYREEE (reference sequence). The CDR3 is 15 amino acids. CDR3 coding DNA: TGTGCCAGCAGCTTTGTCCCTAGCGGGAGCTACGAGCAGTACTTC. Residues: CASSFVPSGSYEQYF.

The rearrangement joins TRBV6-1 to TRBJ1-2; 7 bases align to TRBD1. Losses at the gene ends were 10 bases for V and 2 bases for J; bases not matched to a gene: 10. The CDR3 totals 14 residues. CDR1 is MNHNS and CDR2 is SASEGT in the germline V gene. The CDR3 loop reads CATLKDRPNYGYTF. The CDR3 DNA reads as TGTGCCACCCTAAAGGACAGGCCCAACTATGGCTACACCTTC.

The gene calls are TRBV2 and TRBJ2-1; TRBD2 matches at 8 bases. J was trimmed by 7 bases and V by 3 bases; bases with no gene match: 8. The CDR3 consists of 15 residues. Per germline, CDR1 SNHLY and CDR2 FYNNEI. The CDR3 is CASSDFRTSNNEQFF. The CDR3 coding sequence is TGTGCCAGCAGTGATTTCCGGACTAGCAATAATGAGCAGTTCTTC.

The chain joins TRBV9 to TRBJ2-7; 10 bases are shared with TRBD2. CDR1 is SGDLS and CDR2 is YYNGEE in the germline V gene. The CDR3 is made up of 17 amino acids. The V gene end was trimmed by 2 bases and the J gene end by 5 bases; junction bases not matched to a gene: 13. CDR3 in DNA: TGTGCCAGCAGCGTCGACTATGGGCTAGCGGGAGAGGACGAGCAGTACTTC. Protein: CASSVDYGLAGEDEQYF.

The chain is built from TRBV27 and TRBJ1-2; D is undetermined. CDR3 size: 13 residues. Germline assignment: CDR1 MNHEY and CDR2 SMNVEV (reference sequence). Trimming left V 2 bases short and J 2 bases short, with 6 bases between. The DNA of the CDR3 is TGTGCCAGCAGTTTAGGCAGAAACTATGGCTACACCTTC. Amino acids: CASSLGRNYGYTF.

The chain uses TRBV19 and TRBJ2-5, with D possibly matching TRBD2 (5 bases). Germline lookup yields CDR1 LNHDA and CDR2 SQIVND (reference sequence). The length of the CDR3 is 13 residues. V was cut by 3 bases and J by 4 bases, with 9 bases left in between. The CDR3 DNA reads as TGTGCCAGTAGTATGACCCTAGCAGAGACCCAGTACTTC. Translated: CASSMTLAETQYF. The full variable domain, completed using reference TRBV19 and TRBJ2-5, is DGGITQSPKYLFRKEGQNVTLSCEQNLNHDAMYWYRQDPGQGLRLIYYSQIVNDFQKGDIAEGYSVSREKKESFPLTVTSAQKNPTAFYLCASSMTLAETQYFGPGTRLLVL.

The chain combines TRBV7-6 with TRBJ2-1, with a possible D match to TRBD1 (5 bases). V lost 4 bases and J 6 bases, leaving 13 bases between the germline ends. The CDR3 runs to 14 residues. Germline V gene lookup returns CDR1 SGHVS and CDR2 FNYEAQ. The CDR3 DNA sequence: TGTGCCAGCAGCTCTGGAAGGGGTCCCAATGAGCAGTTCTTC. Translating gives CASSSGRGPNEQFF. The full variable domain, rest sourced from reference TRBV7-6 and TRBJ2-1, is GAGVSQSPRYKVTKRGQDVALRCDPISGHVSLYWYRQALGQGPEFLTYFNYEAQQDKSGLPNDRFSAERPEGSISTLTIQRTEQRDSAMYRCASSSGRGPNEQFFGPGTRLTVL.

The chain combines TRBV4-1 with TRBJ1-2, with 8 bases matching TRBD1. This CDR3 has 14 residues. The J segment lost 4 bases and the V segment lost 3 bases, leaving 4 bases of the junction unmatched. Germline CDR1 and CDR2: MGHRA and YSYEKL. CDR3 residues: CASSQPGQVYGYTF. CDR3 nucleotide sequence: TGCGCCAGCAGCCAGCCGGGACAGGTCTATGGCTACACCTTC.

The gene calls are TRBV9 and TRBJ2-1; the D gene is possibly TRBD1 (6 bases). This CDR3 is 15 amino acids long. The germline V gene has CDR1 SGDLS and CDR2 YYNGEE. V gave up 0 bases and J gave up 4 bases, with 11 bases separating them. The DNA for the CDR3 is TGTGCCAGCAGCGTAGATGGAGACAGGTACAATGAGCAGTTCTTC. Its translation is CASSVDGDRYNEQFF.

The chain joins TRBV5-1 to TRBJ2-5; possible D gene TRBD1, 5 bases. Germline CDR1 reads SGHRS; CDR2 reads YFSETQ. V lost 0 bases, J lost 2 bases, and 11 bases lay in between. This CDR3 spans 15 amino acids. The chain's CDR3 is CASSLGQPIQETQYF. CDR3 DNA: TGCGCCAGCAGCTTGGGACAGCCAATACAAGAGACCCAGTACTTC.